The entry that follows covers one T cell receptor (beta chain) sequence. What antigen it recognizes has not been identified. No base quality information exists; no much larger clone differs at one position. The data stem from a study of CD4 T cell repertoires in COVID-19 (dated by TCRdb to the early 2020s). Background for the entire study: To analyze cross-reactivity, CFSE-low cells were expanded with IL-2 for 10 days and then labeled again and restimulated with spike proteins from other coronaviruses. Naturally processed CD4+ T cell responses to SARS-CoV-2 spike and nucleoprotein were characterized in COVID-19-recovered individuals, and clonal composition was assessed by TCR Vbeta sequencing. In a few recovered individuals, the TCR Vbeta repertoire of SARS-CoV-2-reactive T cells was analyzed at the subset level.

Results and caveats for the whole study, not just this receptor: Two or all three memory subsets shared several of the most expanded SARS-CoV-2-reactive clonotypes, which suggests intraclonal diversification. Between about 6.5 and 28% of SARS-CoV-2 clonotypes were also found in SARS-CoV and/or HKU1 spike-stimulated secondary cultures, consistent with cross-reactivity.

Receptor libraries were prepared by the immunoSEQ multiplex PCR assay. In the source study's methods: The Chao-Jaccard similarity index and counts of shared clonotypes were used to quantify repertoire overlap between subsets. This is the immuneACCESS table as TCRdb keeps it, with only in-frame sequences that have V and J called. A part of the clones is gone; compared with another copy, unresolved V genes explain less than half, and the rest is unexplained. The D gene and trimming were derived from the DNA, and the V and J assignments and clone size from that table. The sample contains approximately 75,000 clones, around four fifths of them found a single time. The ten biggest clones cover around 0.6% of the sample. Taken from cysteine to phenylalanine, the CDR3 has 17 residues. Only CDR3 DNA remains: 51 bases, in frame from the first base. The germline V gene specifies SGHDN as CDR1 and FVKESK as CDR2. V sheds 3 bases and J sheds 4 bases, leaving 20 bases between their ends.

In light of the paper, this sample's time point label describes: sample from a COVID-19-recovered individual after infection. Donors were patients who had recovered from mild-to-severe COVID-19. Uncultured memory T cell samples were sequenced directly after ex vivo isolation. From peripheral blood mononuclear cells, the researchers isolated CD4+ total memory, central memory, effector memory and circulating T follicular helper cells. The starting material was CD4+ T cells from peripheral blood, obtained after recovery from COVID-19. The receptor chain draws on TRBV14 and TRBJ2-3; TRBD1 is possibly the D segment (6 matching bases). The TCR comes from a human donor who had COVID-19. The sequence in DNA is TGTGCCAGCAGCCACCTTTCAGGGGCAGGTCGATCAGATACGCAGTATTTT. This encodes CASSHLSGAGRSDTQYF.